The 24 T cell receptor beta chains reported below all come from one sample, sequenced in a study of monozygotic twins with cystic fibrosis (dated by TCRdb to about 2021). The protocol used for the library was the immunoSEQ multiplex PCR assay. In TCRdb, the immuneACCESS table is reduced to in-frame sequences with V and J assigned. These tables do not hold every clone; where another copy was compared, an unresolved V gene accounts for under half, and the others remain unexplained. The sample data list roughly 13,000 clones, and 85% to 90% of these were observed just once. Of the sample, about 0.73% is held by the ten largest clones. The specimen sequenced was blood. The origin of the receptors is a boy younger than 18 with cystic fibrosis.

The chain combines TRBV7-8 with TRBJ1-2; D possibly corresponds to TRBD1 (5 bases). V was cut by 5 bases and J by 8 bases, with 24 bases left in between. The germline V gene encodes CDR1 SGHVS and CDR2 FQNEAQ. The CDR3 runs to 16 residues. CDR3 coding DNA: TGTGCCAGCAGCGCTCCGGGACTCTCGAAGATAGGAGGCTACACCTTC. Its protein product is CASSAPGLSKIGGYTF.

The rearrangement uses TRBV4-2 and TRBJ2-7; D not resolved. Germline CDR1 and CDR2: LGHNA and YNFKEQ. Trimming cost V 4 bases and J 5 bases, with 9 bases left between them. This CDR3 contains 12 residues. The CDR3 reads CASSLGRNEQYF. The CDR3 coding sequence is TGTGCCAGCAGCCTCGGACGGAACGAGCAGTACTTC.

The chain joins TRBV4-2 to TRBJ2-1; a weak D match, TRBD2 (6 bases). The CDR3 loop spans 16 amino acids. Trimming pared 3 bases from V and 0 bases from J, leaving 12 bases between. Germline values: CDR1 LGHNA, CDR2 YNFKEQ. CDR3 protein: CASSHGGLSSYNEQFF. The CDR3 region has the DNA TGTGCCAGCAGCCACGGGGGTCTGAGCTCCTACAATGAGCAGTTCTTC.

CDR3 coding DNA: TGTGCCAGCAGCTTAAGGTGCCTAGCGGGTGCCTACGAGCAGTACTTC. Its translation: CASSLRCLAGAYEQYF. V is TRBV7-3 and J is TRBJ2-7; 8 bases map to TRBD2. Germline V gives CDR1 SGHTA, CDR2 FQGTGA. V was pared by 1 base and J by 2 bases, with 7 bases of the junction left unmatched. The CDR3 contains 16 residues.

This chain connects TRBV6-1 to TRBJ2-7, with TRBD1 matching over 8 bases. Germline V gene data show CDR1 as MNHNS and CDR2 as SASEGT. J gave up 3 bases and V 7 bases, and 11 bases lay outside the gene matches. CDR3 size: 15 residues. The CDR3: CASTTAWTGLYEQYF. CDR3 coding DNA: TGTGCCAGCACCACGGCTTGGACAGGGCTCTACGAGCAGTACTTC.

The chain employs TRBV30 and TRBJ1-2; the D gene is possibly TRBD1 (6 bases). Trimming cost V 8 bases and J 0 bases, with 16 bases left between them. Germline CDR1 and CDR2: GTSNPN and SVGIG (reference sequence). This CDR3 has 14 amino acids. CDR3 nucleotides: TGTGCCCAGGAGCAGGGGCTCTCTAACTATGGCTACACCTTC. Amino acid sequence: CAQEQGLSNYGYTF.

This chain uses TRBV19 with TRBJ1-2, with 7 positions matching TRBD1. The CDR3 is 16 amino acids. The junction had 11 bases not matched to a gene; V was cut back by 0 bases and J by 7 bases. The germline V gene encodes CDR1 LNHDA and CDR2 SQIVND (reference sequence). The CDR3 sequence: CASSIDSGQIVGGYTF. The CDR3 region has the DNA TGTGCCAGTAGTATAGATTCGGGACAGATTGTCGGTGGCTACACCTTC.

With respect to this clone: The junction differs from germline at one of its ends, possibly a read error. The J gene is TRBJ2-7, the V gene TRBV11-2, with 11 nucleotides matching TRBD2. Germline V gene data show CDR1 as SGHAT and CDR2 as FQNNGV. The CDR3 has 17 residues. The CDR3 DNA reads as TGTGCCAGCAGCTTAGATCCGAGACTAGCGGGAACCTACGGGCAGTACTTC. This translates into CASSLDPRLAGTYGQYF.

The rearrangement joins TRBV29-1 to TRBJ2-1, with a weak D call TRBD2 (5 bases). The germline V and J ends were trimmed by 3 bases and 0 bases, with 9 bases remaining between them. This CDR3 is 14 amino acids long. Germline V gene sequence: CDR1 SQVTM, CDR2 ANQGSEA. CDR3 amino acids: CSVDGEFSYNEQFF. CDR3 DNA: TGCAGCGTTGATGGGGAGTTCTCCTACAATGAGCAGTTCTTC.

This chain links TRBV5-1 with TRBJ2-5; 7 bases fit TRBD2. The V and J ends lost 1 base and 3 bases, in that order; junction bases with no gene match: 3. The CDR3 runs to 14 residues. Germline-derived CDR1 and CDR2 are SGHRS and YFSETQ. The CDR3 region is CASSLSGTKETQYF. As DNA, the CDR3 is TGCGCCAGCAGCTTGAGCGGGACGAAAGAGACCCAGTACTTC.

The V and J genes are TRBV18 and TRBJ1-6; the D is unclear. This CDR3 is 15 amino acids long. CDR1 KGHSH and CDR2 LQKENI come from the germline V gene. Trimming removed 5 bases at V and 5 bases at J, with 13 bases between. The CDR3 DNA reads as TGTGCCAGCTCAAAATCGCAAGCGGATAATTCACCCCTCCACTTT. Translated: CASSKSQADNSPLHF.

The chain combines TRBV9 with TRBJ1-3; D is uncertain. The CDR3 loop spans 15 amino acids. The V end was cut by 0 bases, the J end by 1 base, with 8 bases between. Germline-derived CDR1 and CDR2 are SGDLS and YYNGEE. CDR3 sequence reads: CASSVGEGSGNTIYF. CDR3 sequence (DNA): TGTGCCAGCAGCGTAGGAGAAGGTTCTGGAAACACCATATATTTT.

The rearrangement joins TRBV19 to TRBJ1-2; TRBD1 might be the D (6 bases). Germline loops: CDR1 LNHDA, CDR2 SQIVND (reference sequence). This CDR3 region has 14 residues. V was clipped by 5 bases and J by 2 bases, with 12 bases between them. For the CDR3, the DNA is TGTGCCAGTAGTTCGACAGGAAAAAACTATGGCTACACCTTC. Translating gives CASSSTGKNYGYTF.

The rearrangement uses TRBV7-9 and TRBJ2-7, with D hard to call. V lost 1 base, J lost 6 bases, and 7 bases lay in between. The CDR3 runs to 12 residues. Germline CDR1 and CDR2: SEHNR and FQNEAQ (reference sequence). In DNA form, the CDR3 reads TGTGCCAGCAGCTTAGGGGATGTCGAGCAGTACTTC. Protein sequence: CASSLGDVEQYF.

The rearrangement joins TRBV5-1 to TRBJ2-1; no reliable D call. V lost 0 bases to trimming and J lost 5 bases, with 6 bases between them. Germline lookup yields CDR1 SGHRS and CDR2 YFSETQ. This CDR3 region has 13 residues. In nucleotides, the CDR3 is TGCGCCAGCAGCTTGGGCAAGAACAATGAGCAGTTCTTC. Encoded protein: CASSLGKNNEQFF.

The chain employs TRBV13 and TRBJ2-5; D call uncertain. Germline V CDR1 and CDR2: PRHDT, FYEKMQ (reference sequence). CDR3 length: 15 amino acids. V gave up 0 bases and J gave up 1 base, with 9 bases separating them. DNA of the CDR3: TGTGCCAGCAGCTTAGGTTGGGAAACCCAAGAGACCCAGTACTTC. Translated: CASSLGWETQETQYF.

The chain joins TRBV6-5 to TRBJ1-1; D is unclear. Germline CDR1 and CDR2: MNHEY and SVGAGI. V lost 0 bases and J 6 bases, leaving 11 bases between the germline ends. This CDR3 is built from 14 residues. CDR3 residues: CASSYSRDGAEAFF. The CDR3 bases are TGTGCCAGCAGTTACTCGCGGGATGGGGCTGAAGCTTTCTTT.

V is TRBV27 and J is TRBJ2-7; 14 bases are a match to TRBD2. CDR1 MNHEY and CDR2 SMNVEV come from the germline V gene (reference sequence). This CDR3 is built from 16 residues. The ends lost 2 bases at V and 9 bases at J; junction bases unmatched: 9. The CDR3 DNA sequence: TGTGCCAGCAGTTTAGGCTGGGGGACTAGCGGGAGTGGGCAGTACTTC. This encodes CASSLGWGTSGSGQYF.

V and J are TRBV5-1 and TRBJ1-4, with D possibly matching TRBD1 (5 bases). The CDR3 spans 14 residues. V was clipped by 3 bases and J by 3 bases, with 9 bases between them. CDR1 is SGHRS and CDR2 is YFSETQ in the germline V gene. This CDR3 is CASSYGTPNEKLFF. The CDR3 region has the DNA TGCGCCAGCAGCTACGGGACCCCTAATGAAAAACTGTTTTTT.

The V gene is TRBV5-1, the J gene TRBJ1-4; D is perhaps TRBD1 (5 bases). Germline V gene lookup returns CDR1 SGHRS and CDR2 YFSETQ. The ends were cut back, 0 bases at V and 11 bases at J, with 14 bases in the middle. This CDR3 has 14 residues. CDR3 protein: CASSLGVGELKLFF. In DNA form, the CDR3 reads TGCGCCAGCAGCTTGGGAGTAGGGGAGTTGAAACTGTTTTTT.

The genes are TRBV5-4 and TRBJ1-3; D call uncertain. Trimming left V 4 bases short and J 0 bases short, with 17 bases between. The germline CDR1 and CDR2 sequences are SGHNT and YYREEE (reference sequence). The length of the CDR3 is 17 residues. CDR3 region: CASSLKRTADSGNTIYF. CDR3 bases: TGTGCCAGCAGCCTTAAAAGGACGGCCGACTCTGGAAACACCATATATTTT.

This chain uses TRBV6-6 with TRBJ1-1, with 10 bases fitting TRBD1. The junction had 9 bases not matched to a gene; V was cut back by 7 bases and J by 4 bases. Germline V CDR1 and CDR2: MNHNY, SVGAGI (reference sequence). The CDR3 totals 15 residues. The CDR3 region has the DNA TGTGCCAGCAAGAGTCTAGGACAGGGGGTCACTGAAGCTTTCTTT. Encoded protein: CASKSLGQGVTEAFF.

This chain links TRBV19 with TRBJ1-5; D is unresolved. This CDR3 has 18 residues. Trimming removed 6 bases at V and 0 bases at J, with 21 bases between. The V gene's germline CDR1 is LNHDA and CDR2 SQIVND (reference sequence). The CDR3 here is CASSPSVRADYSNQPQHF. In DNA form, the CDR3 reads TGTGCCAGTAGCCCATCGGTGCGGGCCGATTATAGCAATCAGCCCCAGCATTTT.

This sequence joins TRBV9 and TRBJ1-1; D call uncertain. Germline V gene data show CDR1 as SGDLS and CDR2 as YYNGEE. Trimming left V 2 bases short and J 1 base short, with 6 bases between. This CDR3 has 13 amino acids. The CDR3 reads CASSVLGNTEAFF. In DNA, the CDR3 is TGTGCCAGCAGCGTTTTGGGGAACACTGAAGCTTTCTTT.